Listed here are 29 T cell receptor beta chains from one sample, sequenced in a study of regulatory T cells in long-lasting Graves disease (dated by TCRdb to the early 2020s). Explained via the paper, the time point label denotes: persistent/refractory GD, antithyroid drugs over 5 years with positive TRAb. For both TCR sequencing and RNA sequencing, RNA was extracted from PBMCs in TRIzol. The library was produced with multiplex PCR. The listed sequencing device is Illumina HiSeq 4000. To build TCR beta libraries, CDR3 regions were amplified by Arm-PCR using iRepertoire HTBI primers. Using fastp trimming at Q25 and MiXCR clonotype assembly, TCRdb reanalyzed the public sequencing data and kept in-frame beta chains. Under each unique CDR3 protein, matching rows form one entry showing the most common genes and DNA. For this sample the table gives about 470,000 distinct CDR3 sequences, of which 20% to 25% were detected only once. Of the sample, about 7% falls within the top ten clones.

Here the sequenced sample was peripheral blood mononuclear cells (PBMCs), taken when the disease was refractory, from a patient treated with antithyroid drugs. Every receptor here comes from a female donor with Graves disease.

The rearrangement joins TRBV15 to TRBJ1-2; tentative D call: TRBD1 (5 bases). CDR1 is LNHNV and CDR2 is YYDKDF in the germline V gene (reference sequence). The CDR3 is 14 amino acids. The germline V and J ends were trimmed by 0 bases and 7 bases, with 12 bases remaining between them. The CDR3 loop reads CATSRDRRGVGYTF. For the CDR3, the DNA is TGTGCCACCAGCAGAGATCGGCGGGGCGTTGGCTACACCTTC. The full variable domain, with the rest looked up from reference TRBV15 and TRBJ1-2, is DAMVIQNPRYQVTQFGKPVTLSCSQTLNHNVMYWYQQKSSQAPKLLFHYYDKDFNNEADTPDNFQSRRPNTSFCFLDIRSPGLGDTAMYLCATSRDRRGVGYTFGSGTRLTVV.

This clonotype was counted many times. The chain employs TRBV5-1 and TRBJ1-2; TRBD1 matches 7 bases. The CDR3 has 15 residues. The V and J ends lost 4 bases and 4 bases, in that order; junction bases with no gene match: 10. Germline V CDR1 and CDR2: SGHRS, YFSETQ. The CDR3 sequence is CASSAGQVESYGYTF. The DNA for the CDR3 is TGCGCCAGCAGCGCTGGACAGGTTGAGAGCTATGGCTACACCTTC.

This clonotype was seen a few times. The chain carries TRBV24-1 and TRBJ2-3; 7 bases are a match to TRBD2. CDR3 length: 16 residues. Unmatched junction bases numbered 6, after V lost 2 bases and J lost 2 bases. CDR1 and CDR2 (germline): KGHDR, SFDVKD. CDR3 region: CATSDWGGGDTDTQYF. In nucleotides, the CDR3 is TGTGCCACCAGTGATTGGGGCGGGGGTGACACAGATACGCAGTATTTT.

The chain recombines TRBV7-9 with TRBJ2-4; 11 nucleotides align to TRBD2. Per germline, CDR1 SEHNR and CDR2 FQNEAQ (reference sequence). J was trimmed by 2 bases and V by 5 bases; bases with no gene match: 14. The CDR3 is made up of 19 amino acids. CDR3 sequence: CASSLPVVAGGPTKNIQYF. The CDR3 bases are TGTGCCAGCAGCCTCCCGGTGGTAGCGGGAGGGCCTACCAAAAACATTCAGTACTTC.

The V gene is TRBV12-3 or TRBV12-4, the J gene TRBJ2-3; D is undetermined. The CDR3 totals 13 residues. Trimming pared 8 bases from V and 0 bases from J, leaving 9 bases between. The CDR3 nucleotides are TGTGCCAGCGGATCTCAAAGCACAGATACGCAGTATTTT. This translates into CASGSQSTDTQYF.

This clonotype was found a few times. The chain carries TRBV6-5 and TRBJ2-7; 7 nucleotides agree with TRBD2. The CDR3 consists of 17 residues. With 2 bases clipped from V and 5 bases from J, the junction kept 15 bases outside the gene matches. CDR1 is MNHEY, CDR2 SVGAGI, per germline. CDR3 DNA: TGTGCCAGCAGTTACCGTATCCAGCGGGGTCTGATGAACGAGCAGTACTTC. The encoded protein is CASSYRIQRGLMNEQYF.

The sample holds many counts of this clonotype. The chain recombines TRBV6-2 or TRBV6-3 with TRBJ1-1, with D perhaps matching TRBD1 (5 bases). Trimming pared 0 bases from V and 4 bases from J, leaving 15 bases between. The CDR3 contains 16 residues. Germline V lookup: CDR1 MNHEY, CDR2 SVGEGT. This CDR3 is CASSYSTKGHITEAFF. CDR3 bases: TGTGCCAGCAGTTACTCGACCAAGGGGCATATCACTGAAGCTTTCTTT.

For this clonotype: Being one base from a much bigger clone, this may be a read error. This CDR3 reads CASSLQTHSEAFF. Here the CDR3 DNA reads TGTGCCAGCAGCTTACAAACGCATTCTGAAGCTTTCTTT. The chain joins TRBV11-2 to TRBJ1-1; unclear D gene. CDR1 and CDR2 from the germline V gene are SGHAT and FQNNGV. The V and J ends lost 2 bases and 6 bases respectively, with 10 bases between them. This CDR3 is 13 amino acids long.

This clonotype has at least ten counts. The chain joins TRBV12-5 to TRBJ1-2; D gene uncertain. Germline CDR1 is LGHNT and CDR2 is FRNRAP. Between the trimmed V and J ends, which lost 0 bases and 4 bases, there was a span of 18 bases. This CDR3 is 17 amino acids long. CDR3: CASGLVVGRTEFYGYTF. Here the CDR3 DNA reads TGTGCTAGTGGTTTGGTTGTGGGCAGGACTGAATTCTATGGCTACACCTTC.

This clonotype was recorded a few times. This rearrangement joins TRBV13 to TRBJ2-7; 12 positions match TRBD2. The CDR3 has 15 residues. J gave up 7 bases and V 3 bases, and 7 bases lay outside the gene matches. CDR1 and CDR2 (germline): PRHDT, FYEKMQ (reference sequence). This CDR3 reads CASSFRLAGAQEQYF. In nucleotides, the CDR3 is TGTGCCAGCAGCTTCCGACTAGCGGGAGCTCAGGAGCAGTACTTC.

The genes are TRBV5-6 and TRBJ1-5, with a tentative D call TRBD1 (5 bases). V lost 1 base and J lost 10, with 15 bases in between. The CDR3 consists of 14 residues. Germline CDR1 is SGHDT and CDR2 is YYEEEE. The CDR3: CASSLRGTASPQHF. CDR3 DNA: TGTGCCAGCAGCTTGCGGGGGACGGCGAGCCCCCAGCATTTT. Using reference TRBV5-6 and TRBJ1-5 for the parts outside the CDR3, the full variable domain is DAGVTQSPTHLIKTRGQQVTLRCSPKSGHDTVSWYQQALGQGPQFIFQYYEEEERQRGNFPDRFSGHQFPNYSSELNVNALLLGDSALYLCASSLRGTASPQHFGDGTRLSIL.

The genes are TRBV6-2 or TRBV6-3 and TRBJ2-1; D gene ambiguous. Germline V CDR1 and CDR2: MNHEY, SVGEGT. The CDR3 extends over 13 amino acids. With 8 bases removed from V and 2 bases from J, the gap between germline ends came to 10 bases. The CDR3 here is CASGLDPYNEQFF. CDR3 in DNA: TGTGCCAGCGGGCTAGATCCCTACAATGAGCAGTTCTTC.

The chain recombines TRBV20-1 with TRBJ1-2; possibly TRBD1 for D (5 bases). Germline values: CDR1 DFQATT, CDR2 SNEGSKA (reference sequence). The CDR3 is 12 amino acids. V lost 6 bases and J lost 6, with 14 bases in between. Written as DNA, the CDR3 is TGCAGTGCCATGGAAGGGACGGATGGCTACACCTTC. It codes for CSAMEGTDGYTF.

This clonotype came up a few times. This chain joins TRBV3-1 and TRBJ1-1; TRBD1 agrees at 9 bases. After removal of 3 bases from V and 8 bases from J, the junction contained 10 bases not matched to a gene. The CDR3 sequence is 15 residues long. CDR1 and CDR2 (germline): LGHDT, YNNKEL (reference sequence). The CDR3 nucleotides read TGTGCCAGCAGCCAGGGGACAGGGTTGGGCCCCGAAGCTTTCTTT. Protein: CASSQGTGLGPEAFF.

This clonotype has at least ten counts. CDR3 protein: CASSPRGRDSPLHF. In DNA form, the CDR3 reads TGTGCCAGCAGCCCAAGGGGGAGAGATTCACCCCTCCACTTT. The chain has TRBV7-2 and TRBJ1-6; tentatively, D is TRBD1 (6 bases). V lost 5 bases to trimming and J lost 8 bases, with 13 bases between them. The CDR3 runs 14 residues. Per the germline V gene, CDR1 is SGHTA and CDR2 is FQGNSA.

This clonotype occurred once. The chain uses TRBV7-9 and TRBJ2-7; possible D gene TRBD1, 5 bases. The CDR3 runs 14 residues. V shed 1 base and J shed 4 bases, with 11 bases lying between them. Germline values: CDR1 SEHNR, CDR2 FQNEAQ (reference sequence). The CDR3 region has the DNA TGTGCCAGCAGCTTAGGTGGCGGACATTACGAGCAGTACTTC. Translating it yields CASSLGGGHYEQYF.

This clonotype was seen repeatedly, ten times or more. This chain connects TRBV9 to TRBJ2-7; tentative D call: TRBD1 (7 bases). Germline CDR1 and CDR2: SGDLS and YYNGEE. V was pared by 1 base and J by 7 bases, with 12 bases between. The CDR3 is 13 amino acids. CDR3: CASSVQGGPEQYF. The CDR3 DNA is TGTGCCAGCAGCGTACAGGGGGGCCCTGAGCAGTACTTC.

This clonotype appeared many times. The chain has TRBV10-3 and TRBJ1-2; D unresolved. Germline lookup yields CDR1 ENHRY and CDR2 SYGVKD. The CDR3 has 14 amino acids. Trimming left V 0 bases short and J 6 bases short, with 11 bases between. The DNA for the CDR3 is TGTGCCATCAGTGAGTCGATCGGAGTGCATGGCTACACCTTC. Protein sequence: CAISESIGVHGYTF.

This clonotype was seen only a few times. The chain carries TRBV29-1 and TRBJ1-1; possibly TRBD1 for D (6 bases). Trimming cost V 1 base and J 8 bases, with 14 bases left between them. Germline V CDR1 and CDR2: SQVTM, ANQGSEA. CDR3 size: 13 residues. The DNA for the CDR3 is TGCAGCGTTGAAGGCCAGGGGAACCCAGAAGCTTTCTTT. Translating it yields CSVEGQGNPEAFF.

To note about this clonotype: A much bigger clone sits one base away, suggesting this may be a read error. The chain links TRBV13 to TRBJ2-7; D perhaps matches TRBD2 (5 bases). Germline-derived CDR1 and CDR2 are PRHDT and FYEKMQ (reference sequence). The CDR3 has 13 residues. The CDR3 DNA sequence: TGTGCCAGCAGCTTCGGACTCACCTACAAGCAGTACTTC. This sequence encodes CASSFGLTYKQYF.

This clonotype was found many times. The chain is built from TRBV28 and TRBJ2-7, with 9 bases matching TRBD1. The germline V gene has CDR1 MDHEN and CDR2 SYDVKM. The CDR3 runs to 14 residues. J lost 4 bases, V lost 3 bases, and 4 bases had no gene match. The CDR3 here is CASSFGTGRYEQYF. Here the CDR3 DNA reads TGTGCCAGCAGTTTCGGGACAGGGAGGTACGAGCAGTACTTC. Full variable domain (outside the CDR3, taken from reference TRBV28 and TRBJ2-7): DVKVTQSSRYLVKRTGEKVFLECVQDMDHENMFWYRQDPGLGLRLIYFSYDVKMKEKGDIPEGYSVSREKKERFSLILESASTNQTSMYLCASSFGTGRYEQYFGPGTRLTVT.

In its sample, this clonotype was seen many times. The chain is built from TRBV20-1 and TRBJ1-4, with D tentatively TRBD1 (5 bases). Per germline, CDR1 DFQATT and CDR2 SNEGSKA (reference sequence). The CDR3 totals 15 residues. V was cut by 3 bases and J by 0 bases, with 11 bases left in between. The CDR3 sequence: CSARGEYATNEKLFF. Written as DNA, the CDR3 is TGCAGTGCTAGGGGGGAATATGCAACTAATGAAAAACTGTTTTTT.

This clonotype was detected ten times or more. The chain is built from TRBV19 and TRBJ1-2; D is ambiguous. Germline values: CDR1 LNHDA, CDR2 SQIVND (reference sequence). V dropped 4 bases and J dropped 3 bases, with 12 bases sitting between them. CDR3 length: 14 residues. The CDR3 DNA reads TGTGCCAGTAGTACCTTTTGGCAGGACTATGGCTACACCTTC. Translating it yields CASSTFWQDYGYTF. Full variable domain (missing parts from reference TRBV19 and TRBJ1-2): DGGITQSPKYLFRKEGQNVTLSCEQNLNHDAMYWYRQDPGQGLRLIYYSQIVNDFQKGDIAEGYSVSREKKESFPLTVTSAQKNPTAFYLCASSTFWQDYGYTFGSGTRLTVV.

This clonotype was counted a few times. The chain has TRBV4-2 and TRBJ2-7; D is uncertain. CDR1 is LGHNA, CDR2 YNFKEQ, per germline. This CDR3 is 17 amino acids long. The V and J ends lost 1 base and 0 bases respectively, with 16 bases between them. The CDR3 here is CASSQGILRPYSYEQYF. In DNA, the CDR3 is TGTGCCAGCAGCCAAGGAATACTCCGTCCTTACTCCTACGAGCAGTACTTC.

The chain uses TRBV29-1 and TRBJ1-1; no clear D gene. V was cut by 5 bases and J by 6 bases, with 13 bases left in between. The CDR3 covers 12 residues. Germline V lookup: CDR1 SQVTM, CDR2 ANQGSEA. The CDR3 sequence: CSVKGSFAEAFF. The CDR3 DNA follows: TGCAGCGTTAAAGGGAGTTTCGCTGAAGCTTTCTTT.

This clonotype has a count of ten or more. This chain connects TRBV7-2 to TRBJ2-7; tentative D call: TRBD2 (7 bases). Germline V gene sequence: CDR1 SGHTA, CDR2 FQGNSA. Trimming took 2 bases from V and 3 from J, leaving 14 bases between them. CDR3 length: 15 amino acids. CDR3 loop: CASSLISGGVYEQYF. In DNA form, the CDR3 reads TGTGCCAGCAGCTTAATCTCGGGGGGCGTCTACGAGCAGTACTTC.

This clonotype was recorded at least ten times. The genes are TRBV7-9 and TRBJ1-4, with 8 positions matching TRBD1. CDR3 length: 15 amino acids. Germline V gene data show CDR1 as SEHNR and CDR2 as FQNEAQ (reference sequence). V trimming: 4 bases; J trimming: 8 bases; junction bases outside the gene matches: 9. The CDR3 DNA is TGTGCCAGCAGCTCAGGGGACAGGCCGTACGAAAAACTGTTTTTT. The encoded protein is CASSSGDRPYEKLFF.

This clonotype has a count of ten or more. This chain links TRBV2 with TRBJ2-7, with D maybe TRBD1 (6 bases). V lost 4 bases and J 2 bases, leaving 9 bases between the germline ends. CDR3 size: 13 residues. Looked up from germline, CDR1 is SNHLY and CDR2 is FYNNEI. Here the CDR3 reads CASSVGQTYEQYF. In DNA, the CDR3 is TGTGCCAGCAGTGTAGGACAGACCTACGAGCAGTACTTC.

This clonotype was detected ten times or more. The V gene is TRBV28, the J gene TRBJ1-2; D ambiguous. Trimming stripped 3 bases from V and 4 bases from J, with 15 bases between. Looked up from germline, CDR1 is MDHEN and CDR2 is SYDVKM. The CDR3 consists of 15 residues. The CDR3: CASSLGDKGLYGYTF. In nucleotides, the CDR3 is TGTGCCAGCAGTTTGGGCGACAAGGGTCTCTATGGCTACACCTTC.